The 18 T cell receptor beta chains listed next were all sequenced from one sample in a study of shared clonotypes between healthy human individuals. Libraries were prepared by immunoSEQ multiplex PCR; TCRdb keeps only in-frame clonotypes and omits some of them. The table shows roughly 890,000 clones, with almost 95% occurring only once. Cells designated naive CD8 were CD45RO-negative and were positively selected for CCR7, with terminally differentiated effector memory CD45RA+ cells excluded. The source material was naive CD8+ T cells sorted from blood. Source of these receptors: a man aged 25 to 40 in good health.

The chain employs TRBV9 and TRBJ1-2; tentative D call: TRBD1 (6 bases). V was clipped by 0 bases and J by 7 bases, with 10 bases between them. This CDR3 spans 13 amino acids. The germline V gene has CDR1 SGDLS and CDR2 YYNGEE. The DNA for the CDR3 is TGTGCCAGCAGCGTAGTGGAGGGGGGTGGCTACACCTTC. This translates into CASSVVEGGGYTF.

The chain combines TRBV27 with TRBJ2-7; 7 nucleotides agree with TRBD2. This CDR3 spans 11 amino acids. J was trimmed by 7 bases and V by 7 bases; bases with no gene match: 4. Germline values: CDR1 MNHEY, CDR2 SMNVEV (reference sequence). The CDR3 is CASMFGREQYF. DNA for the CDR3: TGTGCCAGCATGTTCGGGAGGGAGCAGTACTTC.

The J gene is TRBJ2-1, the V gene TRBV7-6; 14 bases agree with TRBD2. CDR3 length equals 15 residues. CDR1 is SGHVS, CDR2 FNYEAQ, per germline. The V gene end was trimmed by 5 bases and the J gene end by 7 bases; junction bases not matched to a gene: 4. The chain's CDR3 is CASSPTSGRGNEQFF. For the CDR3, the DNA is TGTGCCAGCAGCCCGACTAGCGGGAGGGGAAATGAGCAGTTCTTC.

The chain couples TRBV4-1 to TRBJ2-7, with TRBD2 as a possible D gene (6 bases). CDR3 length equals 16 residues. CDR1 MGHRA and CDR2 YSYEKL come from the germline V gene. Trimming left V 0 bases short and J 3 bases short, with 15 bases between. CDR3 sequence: CASSQDLRGTYYEQYF. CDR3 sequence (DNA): TGCGCCAGCAGCCAAGATTTGCGGGGAACCTACTACGAGCAGTACTTC.

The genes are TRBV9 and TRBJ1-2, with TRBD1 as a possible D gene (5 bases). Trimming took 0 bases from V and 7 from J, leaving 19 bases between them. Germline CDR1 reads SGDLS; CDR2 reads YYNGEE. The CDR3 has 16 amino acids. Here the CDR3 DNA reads TGTGCCAGCAGCGTAGATATTGGCAGGGCCGTTTCTGGCTACACCTTC. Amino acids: CASSVDIGRAVSGYTF.

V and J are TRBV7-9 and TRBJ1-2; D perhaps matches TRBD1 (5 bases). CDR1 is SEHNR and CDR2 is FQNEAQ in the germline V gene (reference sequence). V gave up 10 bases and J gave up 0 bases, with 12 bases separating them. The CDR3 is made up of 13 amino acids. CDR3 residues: CATRGHSNYGYTF. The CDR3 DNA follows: TGTGCCACCCGTGGACATTCTAACTATGGCTACACCTTC.

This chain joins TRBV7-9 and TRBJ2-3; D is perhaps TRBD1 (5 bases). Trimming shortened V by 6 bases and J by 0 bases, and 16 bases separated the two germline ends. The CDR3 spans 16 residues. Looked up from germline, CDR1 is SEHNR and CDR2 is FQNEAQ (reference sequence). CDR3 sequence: CASSLLQGASTDTQYF. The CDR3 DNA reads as TGTGCCAGCAGTCTTCTGCAGGGCGCTAGCACAGATACGCAGTATTTT.

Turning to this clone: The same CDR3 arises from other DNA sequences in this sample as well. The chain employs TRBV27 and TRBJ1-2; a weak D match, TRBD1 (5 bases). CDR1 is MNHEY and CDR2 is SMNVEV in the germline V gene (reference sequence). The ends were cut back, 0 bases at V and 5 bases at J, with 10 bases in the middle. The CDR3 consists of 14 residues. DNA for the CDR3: TGTGCCAGCAGTTTATCCCAGGGACTGTATGGCTACACCTTC. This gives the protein CASSLSQGLYGYTF.

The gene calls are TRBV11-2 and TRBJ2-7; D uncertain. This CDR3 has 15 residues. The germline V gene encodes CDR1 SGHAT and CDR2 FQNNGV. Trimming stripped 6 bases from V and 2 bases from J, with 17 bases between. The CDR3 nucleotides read TGTGCCAGCAGGAATTTGATGGGGAATCCCTACGAGCAGTACTTC. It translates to CASRNLMGNPYEQYF.

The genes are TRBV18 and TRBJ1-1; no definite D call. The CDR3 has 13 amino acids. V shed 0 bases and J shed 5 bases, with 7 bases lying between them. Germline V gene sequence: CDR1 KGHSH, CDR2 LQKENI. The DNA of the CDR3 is TGTGCCAGCTCACCACCCTGGGAGACTGAAGCTTTCTTT. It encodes CASSPPWETEAFF.

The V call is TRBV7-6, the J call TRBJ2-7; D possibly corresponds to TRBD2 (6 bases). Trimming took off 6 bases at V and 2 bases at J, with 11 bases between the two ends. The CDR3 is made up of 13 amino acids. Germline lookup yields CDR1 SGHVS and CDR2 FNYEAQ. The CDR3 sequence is CASSSGGTYEQYF. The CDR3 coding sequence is TGTGCCAGCAGTTCAGGAGGGACCTACGAGCAGTACTTC.

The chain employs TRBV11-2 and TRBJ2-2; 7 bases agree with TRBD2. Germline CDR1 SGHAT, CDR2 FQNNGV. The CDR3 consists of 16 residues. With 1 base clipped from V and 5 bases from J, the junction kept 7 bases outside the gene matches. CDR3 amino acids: CASSLGRGSLTGELFF. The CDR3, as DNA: TGTGCCAGCAGCTTAGGGCGCGGGAGTCTAACCGGGGAGCTGTTTTTT.

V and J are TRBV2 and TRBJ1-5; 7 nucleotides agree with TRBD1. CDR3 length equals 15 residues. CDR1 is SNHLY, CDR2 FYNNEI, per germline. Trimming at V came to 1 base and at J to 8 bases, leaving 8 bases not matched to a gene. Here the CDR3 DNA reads TGTGCCAGCAGTGAAGAAGAGGGGGCAATCGAGCCCCAGCATTTT. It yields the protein CASSEEEGAIEPQHF. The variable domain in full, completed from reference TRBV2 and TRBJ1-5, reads EPEVTQTPSHQVTQMGQEVILRCVPISNHLYFYWYRQILGQKVEFLVSFYNNEISEKSEIFDDQFSVERPDGSNFTLKIRSTKLEDSAMYFCASSEEEGAIEPQHFGDGTRLSIL.

The CDR3 here is CAWSSIYRGWDTGELFF. The CDR3 DNA reads as TGTGCCTGGAGTTCGATATACAGGGGCTGGGACACCGGGGAGCTGTTTTTT. The rearrangement joins TRBV30 to TRBJ2-2; 7 nucleotides agree with TRBD1. The V gene's germline CDR1 is GTSNPN and CDR2 SVGIG (reference sequence). This CDR3 is built from 17 residues. Trimming removed 2 bases from V and 3 bases from J; junction bases left unmatched: 12.

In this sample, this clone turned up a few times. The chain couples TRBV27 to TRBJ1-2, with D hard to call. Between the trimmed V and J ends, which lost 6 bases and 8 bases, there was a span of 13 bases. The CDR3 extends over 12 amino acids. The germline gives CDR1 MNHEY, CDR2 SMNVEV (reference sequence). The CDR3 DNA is TGTGCCAGCAGCATAGGTGGGGTCGGCTACACCTTC. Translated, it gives CASSIGGVGYTF.

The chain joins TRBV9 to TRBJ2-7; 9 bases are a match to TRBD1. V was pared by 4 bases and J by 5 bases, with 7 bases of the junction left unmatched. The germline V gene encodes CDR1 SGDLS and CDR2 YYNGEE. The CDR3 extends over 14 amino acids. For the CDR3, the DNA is TGTGCCAGCAGCCCCCGGGACAGGGTCCACGAGCAGTACTTC. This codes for CASSPRDRVHEQYF.

CDR3 nucleotide sequence: TGTGCCAGCAGTGAGGGACAGGGGATTGGGGAGACCCAGTACTTC. Translation gives CASSEGQGIGETQYF. The gene calls are TRBV6-1 and TRBJ2-5, with 10 nucleotides matching TRBD1. This CDR3 has 15 amino acids. The V gene's germline CDR1 is MNHNS and CDR2 SASEGT. The V and J ends lost 3 bases and 5 bases, in that order; junction bases with no gene match: 6.

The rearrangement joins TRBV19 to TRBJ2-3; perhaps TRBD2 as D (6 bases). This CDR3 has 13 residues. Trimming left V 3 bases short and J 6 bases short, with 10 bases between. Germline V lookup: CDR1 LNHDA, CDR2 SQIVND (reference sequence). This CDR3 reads CASSISEGDTQYF. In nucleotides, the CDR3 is TGTGCCAGTAGTATCTCGGAGGGGGATACGCAGTATTTT.